The 20 T cell receptor beta chains below all came from one sample that was sequenced in a study of blood T cell repertoires in COVID-19. The repertoire was sequenced with immunoSEQ multiplex PCR; TCRdb's copy has only in-frame clones and lacks some. The profile shows some 100,000 clones, 87% of them singletons. The source material was peripheral blood. The source is a woman aged 25-40 years with acute or convalescent COVID-19.

This clone has only a few counts. The chain recombines TRBV6-5 with TRBJ1-1; 10 positions agree with TRBD1. Germline-derived CDR1 and CDR2 are MNHEY and SVGAGI. With 6 bases clipped from V and 5 bases from J, the junction kept 9 bases outside the gene matches. This CDR3 comprises 15 residues. CDR3 in DNA: TGTGCCAGCAGCCCAAGGGACAGGGGTGGAACTGAAGCTTTCTTT. It is translated as CASSPRDRGGTEAFF.

The V gene is TRBV9, the J gene TRBJ2-1, with 8 bases aligning to TRBD1. The CDR3 is 15 residues long. With 4 bases clipped from V and 7 bases from J, the junction kept 10 bases outside the gene matches. The germline V gene encodes CDR1 SGDLS and CDR2 YYNGEE. The CDR3 region has the DNA TGTGCCAGCAGCAAGCAGGGGGCAGAGGGAAATGAGCAGTTCTTC. Protein product: CASSKQGAEGNEQFF.

This clone was counted a single time. The chain employs TRBV6-5 and TRBJ1-2; the D is unclear. CDR1 and CDR2 from the germline V gene are MNHEY and SVGAGI. This CDR3 spans 15 amino acids. Trimming removed 7 bases from V and 4 bases from J, with 19 bases in between. CDR3 sequence (DNA): TGTGCCAGCACCCGTTCCTTGTCAGGTCCCTATGGCTACACCTTC. Its translation: CASTRSLSGPYGYTF.

There are a few counts of this clone. V usage is TRBV10-2 and J usage is TRBJ2-7; 8 bases line up with TRBD1. Trimming at V came to 2 bases and at J to 3 bases, leaving 3 bases not matched to a gene. This CDR3 contains 14 residues. From germline, CDR1 is WSHSY and CDR2 SAAADI. The CDR3 coding sequence is TGCGCCAGCAGTGAGCCTGACAGGGGCTACGAGCAGTACTTC. Its protein is CASSEPDRGYEQYF.

The rearrangement links TRBV28 to TRBJ1-5, with 8 nucleotides matching TRBD1. The CDR3 has 14 amino acids. Germline-derived CDR1 and CDR2 are MDHEN and SYDVKM. Trimming at V came to 9 bases and at J to 2 bases, leaving 6 bases not matched to a gene. As DNA, the CDR3 is TGTGCCAGTTGTTCAGGGGGCGGCAATCAGCCCCAGCATTTT. It specifies CASCSGGGNQPQHF. The whole variable domain, remainder taken from reference TRBV28 and TRBJ1-5, is DVKVTQSSRYLVKRTGEKVFLECVQDMDHENMFWYRQDPGLGLRLIYFSYDVKMKEKGDIPEGYSVSREKKERFSLILESASTNQTSMYLCASCSGGGNQPQHFGDGTRLSIL.

This chain's CDR3 is CSARSVDTQYF. DNA for the CDR3: TGCAGTGCTAGATCGGTAGATACGCAGTATTTT. The chain is built from TRBV20-1 and TRBJ2-3; D is unclear. Germline V gives CDR1 DFQATT, CDR2 SNEGSKA (reference sequence). The CDR3 length is 11 residues. Trimming took off 2 bases at V and 5 bases at J, with 5 bases between the two ends.

V gene TRBV7-9 combines with J gene TRBJ1-1; maybe TRBD1 (5 bases). The CDR3 consists of 13 residues. The V gene's germline CDR1 is SEHNR and CDR2 FQNEAQ (reference sequence). The V gene lost 8 bases and the J gene lost 4 bases, with 14 bases spanning the gap. The CDR3 here is CASAGGSGTEAFF. The CDR3 nucleotides are TGTGCCAGCGCCGGGGGGTCGGGCACTGAAGCTTTCTTT.

The V gene is TRBV6-2 or TRBV6-3, the J gene TRBJ1-5; TRBD1 might be the D (5 bases). CDR3 size: 15 residues. Trimming left V 5 bases short and J 4 bases short, with 15 bases between. Germline lookup yields CDR1 MNHEY and CDR2 SVGEGT. The DNA for the CDR3 is TGTGCCAGCAGTGCACGACAGACTCGAAATCAGCCCCAGCATTTT. It specifies CASSARQTRNQPQHF.

The V call is TRBV28, the J call TRBJ1-1; D is possibly TRBD1 (5 bases). Germline CDR1 is MDHEN and CDR2 is SYDVKM. Deletions cut 5 bases from V and 10 bases from J, with 17 bases between. This CDR3 is 13 amino acids long. CDR3 region: CASSPPPGWRAFF. DNA of the CDR3: TGTGCCAGCAGTCCTCCACCAGGGTGGAGAGCTTTCTTT.

The chain is built from TRBV11-3 and TRBJ2-1; 15 bases are a match to TRBD2. The CDR3 consists of 16 residues. V trimming: 4 bases; J trimming: 4 bases; junction bases outside the gene matches: 2. CDR1 and CDR2 from the germline V gene are SGHNT and YENEEA. CDR3 nucleotides: TGTGCCAGCAGCTGGGGACTAGCGGGGGGTTACAATGAGCAGTTCTTC. It yields the protein CASSWGLAGGYNEQFF.

The chain is built from TRBV6-5 and TRBJ2-4; TRBD2 matches 8 bases. Germline CDR1 and CDR2: MNHEY and SVGAGI. The trim removed 4 bases at V and 7 bases at J, leaving 6 bases unmatched. The length of the CDR3 is 14 residues. Here the CDR3 reads CASSLNRGGNIQYF. Here the CDR3 DNA reads TGTGCCAGCAGTTTGAATCGGGGGGGCAACATTCAGTACTTC.

The rearrangement links TRBV14 to TRBJ2-3; D possibly corresponds to TRBD2 (6 bases). Looked up from germline, CDR1 is SGHDN and CDR2 is FVKESK. This CDR3 is 14 amino acids long. V lost 3 bases and J lost 4, with 11 bases in between. The CDR3 loop is CASSQGGGADTQYF. The CDR3 coding sequence is TGTGCCAGCAGCCAGGGGGGTGGCGCAGATACGCAGTATTTT.

The chain has TRBV7-9 and TRBJ1-6, with 9 bases that match TRBD1. The CDR3 is 14 amino acids. Germline V gives CDR1 SEHNR, CDR2 FQNEAQ (reference sequence). V lost 5 bases to trimming and J lost 7 bases; unmatched junction nucleotides: 3. The DNA of the CDR3 is TGTGCCAGCAGCCAGGGACAGGGAAATTCACCCCTCCACTTT. It is translated as CASSQGQGNSPLHF.

The V and J genes are TRBV28 and TRBJ2-2; 12 bases are shared with TRBD2. V was clipped by 7 bases and J by 3 bases; unmatched bases: 3. Germline V gives CDR1 MDHEN, CDR2 SYDVKM. The CDR3 is 15 residues long. CDR3 residues: CASNLAGGYTGELFF. The CDR3 DNA follows: TGTGCCAGCAACCTAGCGGGGGGGTACACCGGGGAGCTGTTTTTT.

V usage is TRBV13 and J usage is TRBJ1-5; D gene uncertain. The CDR3 has 15 residues. Germline V gene lookup returns CDR1 PRHDT and CDR2 FYEKMQ (reference sequence). V was pared by 0 bases and J by 0 bases, with 6 bases between. The CDR3 nucleotides read TGTGCCAGCAGCTTAGGCAGAAATAGCAATCAGCCCCAGCATTTT. This translates into CASSLGRNSNQPQHF.

The chain combines TRBV3-1 (or the pseudogene TRBV3-2) with TRBJ2-7, with D possibly TRBD1 on 5 matching bases. Germline CDR1 is LGHDT and CDR2 is YNNKEL (reference sequence). V gave up 3 bases and J gave up 3 bases, with 12 bases separating them. CDR3 length equals 14 residues. The CDR3: CASSQSSGFYEQYF. The CDR3, as DNA: TGTGCCAGCAGCCAGTCCTCAGGGTTCTACGAGCAGTACTTC.

The J gene is TRBJ2-7, the V gene TRBV6-5; 11 positions agree with TRBD1. The trim removed 6 bases at V and 3 bases at J, leaving 1 base unmatched. The CDR3 sequence is 13 residues long. Germline-derived CDR1 and CDR2 are MNHEY and SVGAGI. CDR3 protein: CASRGTGGYEQYF. CDR3 coding DNA: TGTGCCAGCAGGGGGACAGGGGGCTACGAGCAGTACTTC.

This clone showed up just once. The V and J genes are TRBV18 and TRBJ2-3, with 12 bases matching TRBD2. V shed 5 bases, J shed 4 bases, and the junction held 7 bases outside the gene matches. Germline CDR1 KGHSH, CDR2 LQKENI. The CDR3 loop spans 16 amino acids. The CDR3 region has the DNA TGTGCCAGCTCATCCGGGACTAGCGGGTTCGCAGATACGCAGTATTTT. The encoded protein is CASSSGTSGFADTQYF. Combining the CDR3 with reference TRBV18 and TRBJ2-3 gives the whole variable domain NAGVMQNPRHLVRRRGQEARLRCSPMKGHSHVYWYRQLPEEGLKFMVYLQKENIIDESGMPKERFSAEFPKEGPSILRIQQVVRGDSAAYFCASSSGTSGFADTQYFGPGTRLTVL.

The chain recombines TRBV3-1 (or the pseudogene TRBV3-2) with TRBJ2-2, with 10 bases that match TRBD2. This CDR3 has 20 amino acids. With 1 base clipped from V and 0 bases from J, the junction kept 11 bases outside the gene matches. Germline values: CDR1 LGHDT, CDR2 YNNKEL (reference sequence). CDR3 sequence reads: CASSQAETLLAGPNTGELFF. CDR3 nucleotides: TGTGCCAGCAGCCAAGCAGAGACCTTACTAGCGGGGCCGAACACCGGGGAGCTGTTTTTT.

The chain joins TRBV29-1 to TRBJ2-1; 11 positions agree with TRBD2. V lost 6 bases to trimming and J lost 7 bases; unmatched junction nucleotides: 17. CDR1 is SQVTM and CDR2 is ANQGSEA in the germline V gene. The CDR3 has 17 residues. The CDR3 region is CSVPSPPSGGLTNEQFF. In DNA, the CDR3 is TGCAGCGTCCCCTCCCCCCCTAGCGGGGGGTTAACGAATGAGCAGTTCTTC.